Following are 17 T cell receptor beta chains from one sample sequenced in a study of cytomegalovirus exposure and HLA in healthy donors (dated by TCRdb to the late 2010s). The library came from the immunoSEQ multiplex PCR assay. For the multiplex PCR, a mixture combining 60 forward primers for TCR Vbeta segments and 13 reverse primers for TCR Jbeta segments was used. The source is immuneACCESS, and TCRdb retained only in-frame sequences with V and J called. Part of the clones is not carried over; for the studies checked, unresolved V genes explain less than half of this, and the remainder is unexplained. Recorded for this sample are around 160,000 clones; around 72% of them occurred a single time. The top ten hold roughly 1.4% of the sample. Sequencing used PBMCs. These receptors all come from a man between 45 and 60 years old in good health and CMV-seronegative.

The V gene is TRBV9, the J gene TRBJ2-7, with 7 bases fitting TRBD1. This CDR3 comprises 15 residues. Germline values: CDR1 SGDLS, CDR2 YYNGEE. V shed 3 bases and J 3 bases; nucleotides not matched to a gene: 9. CDR3 in DNA: TGTGCCAGCAGCGGATCGGGACAGTCTCACTACGAGCAGTACTTC. This translates into CASSGSGQSHYEQYF.

The J gene is TRBJ2-5, the V gene TRBV11-2; 11 bases line up with TRBD2. V shed 5 bases and J 4 bases; nucleotides not matched to a gene: 9. Germline V lookup: CDR1 SGHAT, CDR2 FQNNGV. The CDR3 is 16 residues long. This CDR3 reads CASSLTSGGSAETQYF. DNA for the CDR3: TGTGCCAGCAGCCTTACTAGCGGGGGTTCTGCAGAGACCCAGTACTTC.

The V gene is TRBV19, the J gene TRBJ2-3; TRBD1 matches 8 bases. V dropped 5 bases and J dropped 0; count of bases not matched to a gene: 10. Per the germline V gene, CDR1 is LNHDA and CDR2 is SQIVND (reference sequence). The CDR3 covers 17 residues. CDR3 bases: TGTGCCAGTAGTGTGCAGGGGGCTACCTTTAGCACAGATACGCAGTATTTT. Its protein is CASSVQGATFSTDTQYF.

The CDR3 region has the DNA TGCAGCGTGGGCATCGTCTATGGCTACACCTTC. Protein product: CSVGIVYGYTF. The J gene is TRBJ1-2, the V gene TRBV29-1; no reliable D call. The CDR3 contains 11 residues. CDR1 and CDR2 from the germline V gene are SQVTM and ANQGSEA. Trimming removed 6 bases at V and 4 bases at J, with 9 bases between.

The CDR3 sequence: CASSLKGQPGNTEAFF. The CDR3 DNA reads as TGCGCCAGCAGCTTGAAGGGGCAACCTGGGAACACTGAAGCTTTCTTT. The V gene is TRBV5-1, the J gene TRBJ1-1; D might be TRBD1 (5 bases). CDR1 and CDR2 (germline): SGHRS, YFSETQ. The CDR3 extends over 16 amino acids. V dropped 1 base and J dropped 1 base, with 14 bases sitting between them.

The V call is TRBV19, the J call TRBJ2-5, with D perhaps matching TRBD1 (6 bases). CDR3 length: 17 amino acids. V lost 4 bases to trimming and J lost 5 bases, with 23 bases between them. Germline CDR1 reads LNHDA; CDR2 reads SQIVND (reference sequence). This CDR3 is CASSTPPSQGGRETQYF. The DNA for the CDR3 is TGTGCCAGTAGTACACCGCCCAGTCAAGGGGGTAGGGAGACCCAGTACTTC. The variable domain in full, with the rest retrieved from reference TRBV19 and TRBJ2-5, is DGGITQSPKYLFRKEGQNVTLSCEQNLNHDAMYWYRQDPGQGLRLIYYSQIVNDFQKGDIAEGYSVSREKKESFPLTVTSAQKNPTAFYLCASSTPPSQGGRETQYFGPGTRLLVL.

This chain links TRBV7-8 with TRBJ2-7, with 10 bases that match TRBD2. Looked up from germline, CDR1 is SGHVS and CDR2 is FQNEAQ. J lost 5 bases, V lost 5 bases, and 9 bases had no gene match. The CDR3 consists of 15 residues. In DNA form, the CDR3 reads TGTGCCAGCAGCAAGTTAGCCGGGACTAGCGACGAGCAGTACTTC. Residues: CASSKLAGTSDEQYF.

The gene calls are TRBV19 and TRBJ2-1, with D perhaps matching TRBD2 (5 bases). V lost 3 bases and J lost 4, with 10 bases in between. Germline V gene sequence: CDR1 LNHDA, CDR2 SQIVND (reference sequence). The CDR3 loop spans 14 amino acids. CDR3 region: CASSISGPYNEQFF. In DNA form, the CDR3 reads TGTGCCAGTAGTATCAGCGGACCTTACAATGAGCAGTTCTTC.

The rearrangement uses TRBV9 and TRBJ1-5, with D possibly being TRBD1 (5 bases). Between the trimmed V and J ends, which lost 0 bases and 6 bases, there was a span of 13 bases. CDR1 and CDR2 (germline): SGDLS, YYNGEE. CDR3 length equals 15 residues. CDR3 nucleotides: TGTGCCAGCAGCGTAGGGCCCACCGGGGGTCAGCCCCAGCATTTT. This encodes CASSVGPTGGQPQHF.

V is TRBV28 and J is TRBJ2-7; D call uncertain. Germline V gene lookup returns CDR1 MDHEN and CDR2 SYDVKM. The CDR3 consists of 13 residues. V shed 2 bases and J shed 6 bases, with 11 bases lying between them. The CDR3 spells CASSLLPRAEQYF. CDR3 DNA sequence: TGTGCCAGCAGTTTACTCCCGAGAGCCGAGCAGTACTTC.

The gene calls are TRBV5-1 and TRBJ2-5; a possible D gene is TRBD1 (7 bases). The CDR3 spans 15 residues. Germline assignment: CDR1 SGHRS and CDR2 YFSETQ. Trimming cost V 4 bases and J 5 bases, with 18 bases left between them. The CDR3 sequence is CASSPQGGAEETQYF. CDR3 DNA: TGCGCCAGCAGCCCTCAGGGGGGCGCGGAGGAGACCCAGTACTTC.

The count of this clone is one. V is TRBV7-9 and J is TRBJ2-3; perhaps TRBD2 as D (6 bases). Trimming shortened V by 5 bases and J by 5 bases, and 20 bases separated the two germline ends. CDR3 size: 16 residues. Germline V gene data show CDR1 as SEHNR and CDR2 as FQNEAQ (reference sequence). The CDR3 DNA follows: TGTGCCAGCAGCAAAATAACGCCTAGCGAAGGAGATACGCAGTATTTT. This gives the protein CASSKITPSEGDTQYF.

The gene calls are TRBV5-1 and TRBJ2-7; 7 nucleotides match TRBD1. Per germline, CDR1 SGHRS and CDR2 YFSETQ. V was clipped by 3 bases and J by 0 bases; unmatched bases: 3. The CDR3 runs to 14 residues. Written as DNA, the CDR3 is TGCGCCAGCAGCTCACAGGGGCACTCCTACGAGCAGTACTTC. Its translation is CASSSQGHSYEQYF.

The chain has TRBV19 and TRBJ1-3; D not resolved. The CDR3 spans 14 residues. The V gene's germline CDR1 is LNHDA and CDR2 SQIVND (reference sequence). V lost 4 bases to trimming and J lost 1 base, with 8 bases between them. The CDR3 sequence is CASSKGESGNTIYF. CDR3 nucleotides: TGTGCCAGTAGTAAGGGAGAATCTGGAAACACCATATATTTT.

Only one count was recorded for this clone. The chain employs TRBV11-2 and TRBJ1-2; TRBD1 matches at 9 bases. There are 15 residues in the CDR3. Germline V gene sequence: CDR1 SGHAT, CDR2 FQNNGV. Losses at the gene ends were 5 bases for V and 4 bases for J; bases not matched to a gene: 8. CDR3 residues: CASSGWDRDGYGYTF. As DNA, the CDR3 is TGTGCCAGCAGCGGCTGGGACAGGGACGGCTATGGCTACACCTTC.

This clone has more than one count but fewer than ten. This chain connects TRBV5-1 to TRBJ2-7; TRBD2 matches 8 bases. This CDR3 is built from 14 residues. Germline CDR1 is SGHRS and CDR2 is YFSETQ. The ends lost 4 bases at V and 5 bases at J; junction bases unmatched: 8. This CDR3 reads CASSSGGTGNEQYF. The CDR3 DNA reads as TGCGCCAGCAGCAGCGGGGGCACCGGGAACGAGCAGTACTTC.

J is TRBJ1-3 and V is TRBV6-5; D unresolved. V was cut by 1 base and J by 0 bases, with 10 bases left in between. Germline-derived CDR1 and CDR2 are MNHEY and SVGAGI. The CDR3 sequence is 16 residues long. CDR3 sequence: CASSYYRSPSGNTIYF. The CDR3 nucleotides read TGTGCCAGCAGTTACTACCGGAGTCCCTCTGGAAACACCATATATTTT.